This T cell receptor (beta chain) was profiled in a study of cytomegalovirus exposure and HLA in healthy donors. At the level of the study: In a later analysis, the roughly 120 validation repertoires were reported to have used the same platform as the approximately 620 first-cohort repertoires. Study outcomes and limitations: In the 120 validation repertoires, approximately 94% of cluster scores exceeded 0, per a later analysis.

Only one count was recorded for this clone. Its specificity is not known. TCRdb keeps only in-frame clones here, not all; method: immunoSEQ multiplex PCR. This table has some 100,000 clones, 86% appearing once. Source material: PBMCs. This receptor was obtained from a man aged 18 to 29 in good health and CMV-seronegative.

The CDR3 sequence: CASGLYRGGRQRYNEQFF. The CDR3 DNA is TGTGCTAGTGGTTTGTACAGGGGAGGACGACAGAGGTACAATGAGCAGTTCTTC. The V gene is TRBV12-5, the J gene TRBJ2-1, with D perhaps matching TRBD1 (7 bases). The CDR3 contains 18 residues. From germline, CDR1 is LGHNT and CDR2 FRNRAP. V was trimmed by 2 bases and J by 4 bases, leaving 21 bases between them.